This T cell receptor (beta chain) comes out of a study of T-cell memory formation after mild COVID-19. Study at large: Most TCR clusters belonged to a single donor.

This CDR3 is 14 amino acids long. With 0 bases removed from V and 5 bases from J, the gap between germline ends came to 11 bases. Germline CDR1 SGHRS, CDR2 YFSETQ. Findings and caveats of the study: Contracting clones localized mainly to CM and EM when CD4+ and mainly to EMRA when CD8+.

Constant-segment primers served in 5'RACE that generated TCR alpha and TCR beta cDNA libraries bearing sample barcodes and UMIs. TCRdb redid the calling of the 5' RACE reads with MiXCR, one entry per CDR3 protein. The sample carries about 470,000 distinct CDR3 sequences, 15% to 20% recorded once. As regards this clonotype: Its target is unknown.

The sequence derives from an adult woman who had mild COVID-19 (a few samples of this study predate the infection). Cell type and time point are not known. The chain joins TRBV5-1 to TRBJ2-5; D is unresolved. What was sequenced was PBMCs or a T cell subset sorted from them (not recorded which). The CDR3 loop reads CASSLGIPMETQYF. Here the CDR3 DNA reads TGCGCCAGCAGCTTGGGGATTCCCATGGAGACCCAGTACTTC.